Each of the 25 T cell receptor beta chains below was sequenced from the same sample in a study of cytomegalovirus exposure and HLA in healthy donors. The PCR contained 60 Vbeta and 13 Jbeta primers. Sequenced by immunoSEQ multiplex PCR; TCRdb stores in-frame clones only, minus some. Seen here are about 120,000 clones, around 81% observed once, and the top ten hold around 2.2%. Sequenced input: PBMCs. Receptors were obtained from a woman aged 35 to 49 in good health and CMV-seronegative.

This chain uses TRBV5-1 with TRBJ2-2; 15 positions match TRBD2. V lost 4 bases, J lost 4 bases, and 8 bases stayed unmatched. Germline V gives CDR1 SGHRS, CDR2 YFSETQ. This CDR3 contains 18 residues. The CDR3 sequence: CASSLGTSGRTFTGELFF. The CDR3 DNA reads TGCGCCAGCAGCCTCGGGACTAGCGGGAGGACCTTCACCGGGGAGCTGTTTTTT.

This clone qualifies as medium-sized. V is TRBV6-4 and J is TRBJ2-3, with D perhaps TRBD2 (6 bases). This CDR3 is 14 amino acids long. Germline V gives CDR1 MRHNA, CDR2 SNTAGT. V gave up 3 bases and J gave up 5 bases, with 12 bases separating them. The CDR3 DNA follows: TGTGCCAGCAGTGAGGGTAGCGGAGGAGATACGCAGTATTTT. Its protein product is CASSEGSGGDTQYF.

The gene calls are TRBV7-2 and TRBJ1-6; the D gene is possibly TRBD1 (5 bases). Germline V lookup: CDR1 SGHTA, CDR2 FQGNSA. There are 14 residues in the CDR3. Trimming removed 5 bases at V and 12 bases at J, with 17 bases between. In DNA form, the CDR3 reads TGTGCCAGCAGCCCCCTCGGGACTGCAGAACCCCTCCACTTT. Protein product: CASSPLGTAEPLHF.

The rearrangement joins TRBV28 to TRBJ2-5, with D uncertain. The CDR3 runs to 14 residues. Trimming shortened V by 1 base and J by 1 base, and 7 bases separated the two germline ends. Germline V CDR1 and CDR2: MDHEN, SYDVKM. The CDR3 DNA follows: TGTGCCAGCAGTTTATCCCTGGCCCAAGAGACCCAGTACTTC. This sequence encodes CASSLSLAQETQYF.

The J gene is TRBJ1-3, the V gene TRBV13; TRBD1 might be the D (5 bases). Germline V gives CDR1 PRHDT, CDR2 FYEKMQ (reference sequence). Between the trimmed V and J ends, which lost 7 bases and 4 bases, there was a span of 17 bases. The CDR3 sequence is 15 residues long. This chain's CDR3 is CASKYQLTGGNTIYF. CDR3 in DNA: TGTGCCAGCAAGTATCAGTTAACAGGAGGAAACACCATATATTTT.

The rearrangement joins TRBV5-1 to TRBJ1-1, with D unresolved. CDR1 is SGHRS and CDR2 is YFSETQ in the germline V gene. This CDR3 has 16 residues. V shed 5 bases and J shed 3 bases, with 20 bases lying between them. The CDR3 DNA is TGCGCCAGCAGGGTTACTCCAGGTATTCGAGACACTGAAGCTTTCTTT. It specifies CASRVTPGIRDTEAFF.

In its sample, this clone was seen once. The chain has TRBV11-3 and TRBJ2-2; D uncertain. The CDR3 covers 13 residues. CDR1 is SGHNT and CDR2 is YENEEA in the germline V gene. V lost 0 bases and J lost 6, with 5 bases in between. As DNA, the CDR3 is TGTGCCAGCAGCTTAGAAAGCCCCGGGGAGCTGTTTTTT. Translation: CASSLESPGELFF.

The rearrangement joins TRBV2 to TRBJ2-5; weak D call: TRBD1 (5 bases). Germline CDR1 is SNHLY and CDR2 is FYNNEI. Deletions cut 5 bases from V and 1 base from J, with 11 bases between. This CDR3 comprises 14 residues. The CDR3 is CASSFSGAQETQYF. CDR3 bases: TGTGCCAGCAGTTTTTCTGGGGCCCAAGAGACCCAGTACTTC.

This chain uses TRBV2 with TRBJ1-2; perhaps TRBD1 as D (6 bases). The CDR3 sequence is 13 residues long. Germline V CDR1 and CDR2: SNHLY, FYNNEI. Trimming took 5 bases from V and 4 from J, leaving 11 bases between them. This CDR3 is CASSSDSPYGYTF. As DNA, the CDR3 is TGTGCCAGCAGTTCGGACAGTCCCTATGGCTACACCTTC.

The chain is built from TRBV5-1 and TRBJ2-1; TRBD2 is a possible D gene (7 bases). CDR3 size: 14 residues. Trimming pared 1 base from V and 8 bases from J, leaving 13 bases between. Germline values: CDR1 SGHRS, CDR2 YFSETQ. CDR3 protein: CASSLTGGVDEQFF. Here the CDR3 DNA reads TGCGCCAGCAGCTTGACGGGGGGCGTCGATGAGCAGTTCTTC.

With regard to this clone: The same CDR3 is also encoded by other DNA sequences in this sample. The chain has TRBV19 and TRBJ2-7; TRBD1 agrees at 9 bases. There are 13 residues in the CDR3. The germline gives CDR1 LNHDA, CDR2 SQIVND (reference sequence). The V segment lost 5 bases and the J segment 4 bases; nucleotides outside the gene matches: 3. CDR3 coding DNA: TGTGCCAGTAGTCCCGGGACAGGGTACGAGCAGTACTTC. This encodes CASSPGTGYEQYF.

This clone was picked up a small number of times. The CDR3 DNA follows: TGTGCCAGCAGCTTGTGGCAGATCTATGGCTACACCTTC. Residues: CASSLWQIYGYTF. V usage is TRBV5-6 and J usage is TRBJ1-2; D gene unclear. Per the germline V gene, CDR1 is SGHDT and CDR2 is YYEEEE. The V and J ends lost 1 base and 4 bases respectively, with 8 bases between them. The CDR3 is 13 amino acids.

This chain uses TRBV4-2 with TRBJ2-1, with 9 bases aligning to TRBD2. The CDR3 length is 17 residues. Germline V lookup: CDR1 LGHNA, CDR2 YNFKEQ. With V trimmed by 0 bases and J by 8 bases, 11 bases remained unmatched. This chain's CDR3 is CASSQDFAGGPSDEQFF. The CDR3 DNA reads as TGTGCCAGCAGCCAAGATTTCGCGGGGGGGCCATCGGATGAGCAGTTCTTC.

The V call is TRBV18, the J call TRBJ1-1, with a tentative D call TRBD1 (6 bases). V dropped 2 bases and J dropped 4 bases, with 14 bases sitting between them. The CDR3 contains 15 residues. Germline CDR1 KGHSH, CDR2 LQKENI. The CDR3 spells CASSPSTGRGTEAFF. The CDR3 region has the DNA TGTGCCAGCTCACCATCGACAGGCAGGGGCACTGAAGCTTTCTTT.

CDR3 sequence: CASSKAGRYRYNEQFF. The DNA of the CDR3 is TGTGCCAGCAGCAAAGCGGGCAGGTATCGCTACAATGAGCAGTTCTTC. V gene TRBV21-1 combines with J gene TRBJ2-1; the table's TRBD1 call for D was not verified on the DNA. TRBV21-1 is a pseudogene. CDR3 length: 16 amino acids.

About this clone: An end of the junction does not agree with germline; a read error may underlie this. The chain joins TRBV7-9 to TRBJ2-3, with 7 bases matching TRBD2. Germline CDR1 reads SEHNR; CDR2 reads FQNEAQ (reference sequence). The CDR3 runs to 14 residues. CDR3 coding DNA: TGTTCCAGCAGCTTACCAGCGGGGAAGGATACGCAGTATTTT. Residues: CSSSLPAGKDTQYF.

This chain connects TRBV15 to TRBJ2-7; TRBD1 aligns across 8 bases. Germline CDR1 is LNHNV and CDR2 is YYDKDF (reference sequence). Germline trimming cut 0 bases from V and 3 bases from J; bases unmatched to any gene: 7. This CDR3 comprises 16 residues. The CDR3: CATSRDKGQAYYEQYF. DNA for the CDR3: TGTGCCACCAGCAGAGATAAGGGACAGGCTTACTACGAGCAGTACTTC. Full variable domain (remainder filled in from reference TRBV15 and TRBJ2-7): DAMVIQNPRYQVTQFGKPVTLSCSQTLNHNVMYWYQQKSSQAPKLLFHYYDKDFNNEADTPDNFQSRRPNTSFCFLDIRSPGLGDTAMYLCATSRDKGQAYYEQYFGPGTRLTVT.

This CDR3 is CASSPQWRYEQYF. The CDR3 nucleotides are TGTGCCAGCAGCCCCCAATGGAGGTACGAGCAGTACTTC. The chain recombines TRBV7-6 with TRBJ2-7; perhaps TRBD2 as D (5 bases). This CDR3 contains 13 residues. The germline V gene has CDR1 SGHVS and CDR2 FNYEAQ. With 5 bases removed from V and 4 bases from J, the gap between germline ends came to 12 bases. Together with reference TRBV7-6 and TRBJ2-7, the CDR3 gives the full variable domain: GAGVSQSPRYKVTKRGQDVALRCDPISGHVSLYWYRQALGQGPEFLTYFNYEAQQDKSGLPNDRFSAERPEGSISTLTIQRTEQRDSAMYRCASSPQWRYEQYFGPGTRLTVT.

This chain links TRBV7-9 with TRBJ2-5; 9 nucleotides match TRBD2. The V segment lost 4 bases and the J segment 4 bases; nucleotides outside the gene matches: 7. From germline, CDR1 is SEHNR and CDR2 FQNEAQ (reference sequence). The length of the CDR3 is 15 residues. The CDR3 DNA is TGTGCCAGCAGCTCCGCAGCGGGAGGATCAGAGACCCAGTACTTC. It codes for CASSSAAGGSETQYF.

DNA for the CDR3: TGTGCCAGCAGCTTGAGGGGATACCGCACAGATACGCAGTATTTT. Translated, it gives CASSLRGYRTDTQYF. J is TRBJ2-3 and V is TRBV5-6, with a weak D call TRBD1 (5 bases). Trimming pared 1 base from V and 1 base from J, leaving 10 bases between. CDR3 length equals 15 residues. From germline, CDR1 is SGHDT and CDR2 YYEEEE.

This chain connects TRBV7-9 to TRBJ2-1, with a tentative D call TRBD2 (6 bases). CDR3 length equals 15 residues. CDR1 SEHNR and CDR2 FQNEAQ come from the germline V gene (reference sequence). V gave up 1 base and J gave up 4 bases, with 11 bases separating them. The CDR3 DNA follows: TGTGCCAGCAGCTTAGGAACGGACTATTACAATGAGCAGTTCTTC. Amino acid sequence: CASSLGTDYYNEQFF.

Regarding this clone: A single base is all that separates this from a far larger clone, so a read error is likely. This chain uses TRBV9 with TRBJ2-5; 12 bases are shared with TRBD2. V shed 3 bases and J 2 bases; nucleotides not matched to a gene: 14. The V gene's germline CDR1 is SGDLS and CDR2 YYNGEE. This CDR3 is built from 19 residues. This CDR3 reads CASSDPSGLAGPVQETQYF. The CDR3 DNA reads TGTGCCAGCAGCGACCCCTCCGGACTAGCGGGACCTGTTCAAGAGACCCAGTACTTC.

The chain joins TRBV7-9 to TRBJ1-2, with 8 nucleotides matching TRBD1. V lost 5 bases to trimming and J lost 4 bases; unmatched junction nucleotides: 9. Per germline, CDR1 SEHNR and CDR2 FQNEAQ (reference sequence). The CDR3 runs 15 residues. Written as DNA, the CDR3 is TGTGCCAGCAGCCCAGCGGGACAGGATGCCTATGGCTACACCTTC. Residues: CASSPAGQDAYGYTF.

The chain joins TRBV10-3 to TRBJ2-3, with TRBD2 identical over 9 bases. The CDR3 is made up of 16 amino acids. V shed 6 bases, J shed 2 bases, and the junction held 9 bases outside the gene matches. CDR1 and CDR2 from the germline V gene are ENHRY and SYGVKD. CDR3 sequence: CAISLLAGTNTDTQYF. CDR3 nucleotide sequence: TGTGCCATCAGCTTACTAGCGGGTACTAACACAGATACGCAGTATTTT.

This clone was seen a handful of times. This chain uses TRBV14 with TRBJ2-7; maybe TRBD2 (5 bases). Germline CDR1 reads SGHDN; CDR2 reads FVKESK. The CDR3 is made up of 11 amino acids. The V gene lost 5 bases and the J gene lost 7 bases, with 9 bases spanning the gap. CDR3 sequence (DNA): TGTGCCAGCAGCTCGGGATGGGAGCAGTACTTC. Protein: CASSSGWEQYF.